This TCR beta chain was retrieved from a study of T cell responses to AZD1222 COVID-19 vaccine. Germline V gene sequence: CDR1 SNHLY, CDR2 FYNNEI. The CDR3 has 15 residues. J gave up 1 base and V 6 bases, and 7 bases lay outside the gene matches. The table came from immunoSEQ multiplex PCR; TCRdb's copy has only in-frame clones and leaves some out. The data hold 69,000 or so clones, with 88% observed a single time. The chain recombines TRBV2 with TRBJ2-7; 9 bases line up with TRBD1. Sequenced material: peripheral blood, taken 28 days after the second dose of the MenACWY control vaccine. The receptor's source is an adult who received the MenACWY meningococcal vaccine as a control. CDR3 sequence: CASRADRGLSYEQYF. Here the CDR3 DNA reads TGTGCCAGCAGGGCGGACAGGGGCCTTTCCTACGAGCAGTACTTC.